This is a list of T cell receptor beta chains from one sample in a study of blood T cell repertoires in COVID-19. Data came from immunoSEQ multiplex PCR; TCRdb stores just in-frame clones and leaves some out. The data contain more than 85,000 clones, about 85% of them singletons. Sequencing was performed on peripheral blood. The receptor set was obtained from a human donor in a cohort sampled during active COVID-19. The CDR3 runs from the conserved cysteine through the conserved F or W. The D gene is left open where the match is weak. A clone size is listed for some rows: how often the clone was seen (once, few, many), or a class if it is expanded.

v_call	d_call	j_call	cdr3_length	clone_size	cdr3_aa	cdr3_nt
TRBV6-5	TRBD2	TRBJ2-1	15	-	CASRPLAGGRNEQFF	TGTGCCAGCAGACCACTAGCGGGAGGGAGAAATGAGCAGTTCTTC
TRBV7-9	TRBD1	TRBJ2-1	15	-	CASSSQPGGSYEQFF	TGTGCCAGCAGCTCTCAACCAGGGGGCAGCTATGAGCAGTTCTTC
TRBV7-2	TRBD2	TRBJ2-7	15	once	CASSQSGTSGHQQYF	TGTGCCAGCAGTCAATCTGGGACTAGCGGTCACCAGCAGTACTTC
TRBV27	-	TRBJ1-1	15	-	CASSYLPPGNTEAFF	TGTGCCAGCAGCTACTTACCTCCCGGGAACACTGAAGCTTTCTTT
TRBV7-2	-	TRBJ2-7	12	-	CASSLFSYEQYF	TGTGCCAGCAGCTTATTCAGCTACGAGCAGTACTTC
TRBV30	-	TRBJ1-2	15	few	CAWSVYRTGNYGYTF	TGTGCCTGGAGTGTATACCGTACAGGAAACTATGGCTACACCTTC
TRBV7-8	-	TRBJ1-4	14	-	CASSLFRDNEKLFF	TGTGCCAGCAGCTTATTCAGGGATAATGAAAAACTGTTTTTT
TRBV7-2	-	TRBJ2-7	14	-	CASSLDPGYVEQYF	TGTGCCAGCAGCTTAGATCCAGGGTATGTCGAGCAGTACTTC
TRBV15	-	TRBJ2-7	14	-	CATSSLGGPYEQYF	TGTGCCACCAGCAGTTTGGGGGGTCCCTACGAGCAGTACTTC
TRBV7-8	-	TRBJ1-5	12	-	CASSPSREPQHF	TGTGCCAGCAGCCCAAGTCGGGAGCCCCAGCATTTT
TRBV27	-	TRBJ2-7	17	-	CASSRDSGLVIVDEQYF	TGTGCCAGCAGCAGGGACTCAGGGCTGGTAATAGTTGACGAGCAGTACTTC
TRBV28	-	TRBJ1-1	14	-	CASSFSTQGTEAFF	TGTGCCAGCAGTTTTAGCACTCAGGGCACTGAAGCTTTCTTT
TRBV28	TRBD1	TRBJ2-1	17	-	CASSLPGQAGSYNEQFF	TGTGCCAGCAGTTTACCTGGACAGGCTGGCTCCTACAATGAGCAGTTCTTC
TRBV27	-	TRBJ1-2	14	-	CASSFSGEIYGYTF	TGTGCCAGCAGCTTTTCCGGGGAGATCTATGGCTACACCTTC
TRBV6-5	TRBD2	TRBJ2-7	14	once	CASSNLAGGVEQYF	TGTGCCAGCAGTAACTTAGCGGGAGGGGTCGAGCAGTACTTC
TRBV5-5	-	TRBJ1-3	12	few	CASSLEGNTIYF	TGTGCCAGCAGCTTAGAGGGAAACACCATATATTTT
TRBV5-1	-	TRBJ2-7	14	few	CASSYSGTPHEQYF	TGCGCCAGCAGCTACTCGGGAACCCCTCATGAGCAGTACTTC
TRBV2	TRBD2	TRBJ2-7	14	-	CASKTSGWAYEQYF	TGTGCCAGCAAAACTAGCGGGTGGGCCTACGAGCAGTACTTC
TRBV6-1	-	TRBJ1-3	13	-	CASSDGGPDTIYF	TGTGCCAGCAGTGACGGGGGGCCGGACACCATATATTTT
TRBV9	TRBD2	TRBJ2-3	16	-	CASSVKAGGITDTQYF	TGTGCCAGCAGCGTAAAGGCGGGAGGGATTACAGATACGCAGTATTTT
TRBV6-6	TRBD1	TRBJ1-4	16	once	CASSYSKKTGREKLFF	TGTGCCAGCAGTTACTCGAAGAAGACAGGGCGGGAAAAACTGTTTTTT
TRBV2	-	TRBJ2-7	15	-	CASSEDRTRSYEQYF	TGTGCCAGCAGTGAAGATAGGACACGATCCTACGAGCAGTACTTC
TRBV9	-	TRBJ2-1	18	-	CASSVPLNSESSYNEQFF	TGTGCCAGCAGCGTACCCCTGAATTCCGAGAGCTCCTACAATGAGCAGTTCTTC
TRBV7-9	-	TRBJ1-1	14	-	CASSSDSNTVGAFF	TGTGCCAGCAGCTCCGACTCTAATACGGTAGGAGCTTTCTTT
TRBV5-3	-	TRBJ1-2	20	-	CARSLLGLREDTDFNYGYTF	TGTGCCAGAAGCTTGCTGGGTCTTAGGGAGGATACGGACTTTAACTATGGCTACACCTTC